This T cell receptor beta chain was profiled in a study of PD-1 blockade in classical Hodgkin lymphoma. The assay was immunoSEQ multiplex PCR, and TCRdb's table has in-frame clones only and misses some. Here the sample spans roughly 42,000 clones, around 75% being singletons. All trial patients relapsed after autologous stem cell transplantation. CDR3 length: 13 residues. The V gene lost 2 bases and the J gene lost 7 bases, with 11 bases spanning the gap. Germline V gene lookup returns CDR1 SEHNR and CDR2 FQNEAQ (reference sequence). Specimen: peripheral blood mononuclear cells (PBMCs), collected at baseline. V usage is TRBV7-9 and J usage is TRBJ2-5; no firm D call. The TCR originated in a human donor with classical Hodgkin lymphoma. The CDR3 loop is CASSLISNGTQYF. The CDR3 DNA follows: TGTGCCAGCAGCTTAATCTCGAACGGGACCCAGTACTTC.